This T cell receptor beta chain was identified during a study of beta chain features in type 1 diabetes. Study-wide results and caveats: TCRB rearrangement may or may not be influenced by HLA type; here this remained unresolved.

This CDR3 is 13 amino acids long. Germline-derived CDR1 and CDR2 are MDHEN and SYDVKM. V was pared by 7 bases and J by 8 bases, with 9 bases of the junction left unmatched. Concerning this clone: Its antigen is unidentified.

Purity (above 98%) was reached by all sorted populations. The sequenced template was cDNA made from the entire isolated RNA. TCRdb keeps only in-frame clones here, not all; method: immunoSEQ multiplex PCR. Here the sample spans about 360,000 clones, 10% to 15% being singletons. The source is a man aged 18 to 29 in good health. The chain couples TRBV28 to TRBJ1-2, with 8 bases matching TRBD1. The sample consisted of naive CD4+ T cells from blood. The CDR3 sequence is CASTPGGRVGYTF. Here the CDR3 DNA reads TGTGCCAGCACCCCAGGGGGCAGGGTCGGCTACACCTTC.